This TCR beta chain appears in the sequencing data of a study of T cells in Graves' hyperthyroidism and ophthalmopathy (dated by TCRdb to about 2019). Some background on the complete study: Peripheral blood samples were taken at initial diagnosis, before any treatment was given. TCR V-J signatures able to tell the groups apart were searched for in a discovery cohort of around 95 patients, of whom more than 40 had Graves' ophthalmopathy and 57 had stable Graves' hyperthyroidism. Prospective prediction of ophthalmopathy was tested in an independent validation cohort consisting of 18 hyperthyroidism patients and more than 15 patients who later progressed to ophthalmopathy. The approximately 100 discovery patients were divided at random into training and test sets in a 7:3 ratio. The study also compared thyroid tissue and blood T-cell repertoires from several Graves' hyperthyroidism patients. Once sampling was done, hyperthyroidism patients were given methimazole at a starting dose of 30 mg daily, whereas ophthalmopathy patients were given high-dose intravenous methylprednisolone. The paper reports TCR Vbeta CDR3 sequencing of some 140 peripheral blood samples: 40 or so ophthalmopathy, fewer than 80 hyperthyroidism and approximately 17 progressor patients.

Measured from the cysteine to the phenylalanine, the CDR3 is 15 residues long. Solely the CDR3 DNA is kept, with 45 bases framed from the first base. CDR1 and CDR2 are read off the germline V gene as MNHNS and SASEGT. Trimming costs V 1 base and J 10 bases, and their ends lie 17 bases apart. The TCR beta CDR3 regions were amplified from the RNA transcripts. The first round of RT-PCR for the TCR CDR3 was performed with the HTBI primer set and the Qiagen OneStep RT-PCR kit. Libraries were constructed in a second round of multiplex PCR, after which size selection and purification were performed. The libraries were sequenced on an Illumina HiSeq2000 using paired-end 100 bp reads. Per the original workflow: SOAPnuke was used to process the raw data, removing reads that contained adapters or uncalled bases, had a mean Phred below 15, or lacked an exact match to the constant primer or identifier. High-quality paired reads were merged using COPE v1.2.5, and each unique nucleotide sequence was defined as a clonotype. MiTCR v1.1 was used to align the clonotypes against IMGT TRBV, TRBD and TRBJ reference segments. The analysis included only V-J combinations with a frequency above 0.0001, which together covered 98% to 99.2% of the repertoires. The TCS score was defined as F50 (clonal expansion) divided by E x V (chaos), with BLOSUM62-based TCRdist calculated between CDR3 peptides within each V-J. Welch's t-statistics and random forest reduced 500 to 650 V-J features to 13, which were used in a naive Bayes classifier (R e1071). TCRdb trimmed the raw reads at Q25, called clones with MiXCR and kept productive beta chains. Each entry is one CDR3 protein sequence, shown with its most common DNA and genes. The V and J calls shown here were made by TCRdb, not taken from the authors' results. Counted in this sample were some 620,000 distinct CDR3 sequences; under 20% of them appeared once. The ten most abundant clones make up 3.8% of the sample.

Stable Graves' hyperthyroidism was defined as the absence of progression to ophthalmopathy over 18 months of follow-up. Hyperthyroidism patients were newly diagnosed, with disease duration under 2 months, and aged 18 to 65 years. Any patient with an uncontrolled infection, another autoimmune disease, pregnancy or lactation was excluded. Clinical symptoms, serum thyroxine and TRAb, thyroid ultrasound, and orbital computed tomography formed the basis for the diagnoses. Ficoll-Paque density gradient centrifugation was used to isolate PBMCs from approximately 11 ml of fresh peripheral blood. Trizol reagent was used to extract total RNA, and RNA quality was then checked on an Agilent 2100 Bioanalyzer. Broader findings and caveats from the paper: A 13 V-J signature model separated ophthalmopathy from stable hyperthyroidism, with approximately 87% sensitivity and roughly 81% specificity in cross-validation and 80%/75% in testing. Blood samples also contained most of the expanded thyroid clonotypes (frequency above 0.001), which suggests that blood repertoires may reflect thyroid immune responses. Sample size was not statistically predetermined, and investigators were not blinded to group allocation. During validation, the model predicted progression to ophthalmopathy a median of about 5.9 months ahead of onset, with more than 55% sensitivity and around 72% specificity.

This clonotype came up many times. Its antigen is unknown. No base quality information exists; no much larger clone differs at one position. The sequenced sample consisted of blood. The clonotype comes from a woman aged 30 to 39 with Graves' hyperthyroidism. The chain was built from TRBV6-1 and TRBJ2-1; D gene: possibly TRBD2, on 6 matching bases. Read as DNA, the sequence is TGTGCCAGCAGTGAAGTGGGACCTCGGAGGGAAGAGCAGTTCTTC. This is translated as CASSEVGPRREEQFF.